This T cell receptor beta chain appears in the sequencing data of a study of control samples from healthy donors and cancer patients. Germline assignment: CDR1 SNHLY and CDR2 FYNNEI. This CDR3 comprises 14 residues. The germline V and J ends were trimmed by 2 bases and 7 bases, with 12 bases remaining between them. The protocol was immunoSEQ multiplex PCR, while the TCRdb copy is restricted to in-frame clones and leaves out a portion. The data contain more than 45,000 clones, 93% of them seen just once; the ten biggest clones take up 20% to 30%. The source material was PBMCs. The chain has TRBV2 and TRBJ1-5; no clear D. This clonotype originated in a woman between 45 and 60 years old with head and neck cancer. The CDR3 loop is CASSELSGDQPQHF. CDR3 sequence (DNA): TGTGCCAGCAGTGAATTGTCAGGTGACCAGCCCCAGCATTTT.